A selection of T cell receptor beta chains follows, all from one sample in a study of blood T cell repertoires in COVID-19. The repertoire was sequenced with immunoSEQ multiplex PCR; TCRdb's copy has only in-frame clones and lacks some. The table includes about 240,000 clones, 70% to 85% detected once. Sequenced input: peripheral blood. The receptors were gathered from a woman aged 80 or over with acute or convalescent COVID-19. Both conserved end residues are part of each CDR3. D genes are given only for firm matches. The size of a clone is reported for some rows only, either as once, few or many, or as a class for expanded clones.

clone_size	d_call	v_call	j_call	cdr3_nt	cdr3_aa
NA	NA	TRBV11-3	TRBJ2-3	TGTGCCAGCAGCTGGTCATCGACTACCACAGATACGCAGTATTTT	CASSWSSTTTDTQYF
NA	NA	TRBV25-1	TRBJ1-4	TGTGCCAGCAGGCCCCAGGGACACCTTAATGAAAAACTGTTTTTT	CASRPQGHLNEKLFF
NA	TRBD1	TRBV5-6	TRBJ1-2	TGTGCCAGCACAATCCAGGGGGCAAGAGGCTACACCTTC	CASTIQGARGYTF
NA	TRBD1	TRBV2	TRBJ1-5	TGTGCCAGCAGAGGGACAGGTAATCAGCCCCAGCATTTT	CASRGTGNQPQHF
NA	TRBD1	TRBV28	TRBJ1-2	TGTGCCAGCAGTTATTACAGGGGAAGATTTGGTGGCTACACCTTC	CASSYYRGRFGGYTF
NA	TRBD1	TRBV28	TRBJ1-2	TGTGCCAGCAGTTTAATCCAGGGGGCCTCCTATGGCTACACCTTC	CASSLIQGASYGYTF
NA	TRBD2	TRBV5-1	TRBJ2-3	TGCGCCAGCTCAACCGGACTAGCGGGCATCGGAGGTAGCACAGATACGCAGTATTTT	CASSTGLAGIGGSTDTQYF
NA	NA	TRBV2	TRBJ2-1	TGTGCCAGCATGAGAAGGACTAACAATGAGCAGTTCTTC	CASMRRTNNEQFF
NA	TRBD1	TRBV6-5	TRBJ2-7	TGTGCCAGCAGTTACTCGGGCAGGGGGTCTTACGAGCAGTACTTC	CASSYSGRGSYEQYF
once	TRBD1	TRBV5-1	TRBJ1-1	TGCGCCAGCAGCCGATCAGGGGGCGCGGTCTACACTGAAGCTTTCTTT	CASSRSGGAVYTEAFF
few	NA	TRBV14	TRBJ2-7	TGTGCCAGCAGCCATGGCGGGCGGCAGTACTTC	CASSHGGRQYF
NA	TRBD1	TRBV7-9	TRBJ2-7	TGTGCCAGCAGCGCCGGACAGGTGGACCCCTACGAGCAGTACTTC	CASSAGQVDPYEQYF
NA	NA	TRBV20-1	TRBJ2-5	TGCAGTGCTAGTTCCCGGGATAGCGGAGAGACCCAGTACTTC	CSASSRDSGETQYF
NA	NA	TRBV6-1	TRBJ1-2	TGTGCCAGCAGTGAAGCGAGCCTGGACTATGGCTACACCTTC	CASSEASLDYGYTF
NA	TRBD1	TRBV2	TRBJ1-1	TGTGCCAGCAGATTGAAGACAGGGGGCATCGCTGAAGCTTTCTTT	CASRLKTGGIAEAFF
NA	NA	TRBV5-4	TRBJ1-2	TGTGCCAGCAGTCAGTCCGGGACTGACTATGGCTACACCTTC	CASSQSGTDYGYTF
NA	NA	TRBV6-1	TRBJ2-3	TGTGCCAGCAGTGAAGGGACTGCCTATACGCAGTATTTT	CASSEGTAYTQYF
NA	NA	TRBV12-3/TRBV12-4	TRBJ2-3	TGTGCCAGCACCGGGACACCCACAGATACGCAGTATTTT	CASTGTPTDTQYF
NA	NA	TRBV6-5	TRBJ1-5	TGTGCCAGCAGTTCCCAAGCTAATCAGCCCCAGCATTTT	CASSSQANQPQHF
NA	NA	TRBV9	TRBJ2-1	TGTGCCAGCACCGAGAGGGCAACCTCCTACAATGAGCAGTTCTTC	CASTERATSYNEQFF
NA	TRBD1	TRBV6-6	TRBJ1-6	TGTGCCAGCAGCAACGAACCGGGACAGGGGAATTCACCCCTCCACTTT	CASSNEPGQGNSPLHF
NA	TRBD1	TRBV4-1	TRBJ1-4	TGCGCCAGCAGCCAAGATCGGGGACAGGGGGCAACTAATGAAAAACTGTTTTTT	CASSQDRGQGATNEKLFF
NA	NA	TRBV28	TRBJ2-5	TGTGCCAGCAGTTTTTCGGGGTTCCAGTACTTC	CASSFSGFQYF
NA	NA	TRBV6-4	TRBJ2-1	TGTGCCAGCAGTCCCGGACCGGATTTCTCGGAGGATGAGCAGTTCTTC	CASSPGPDFSEDEQFF
once	TRBD1	TRBV28	TRBJ1-1	TGTGCCAGCAAGCCGGGACAGAAGAACACTGAAGCTTTCTTT	CASKPGQKNTEAFF
NA	NA	TRBV30	TRBJ1-6	TGTGCCTGGAGTGTACATGGAGGGGACGGCTCCTATAATTCACCCCTCCACTTT	CAWSVHGGDGSYNSPLHF
NA	NA	TRBV6-6	TRBJ2-7	TGTGCCAGCAGTTACGGGCAGGGTACCCACGAGCAGTACTTC	CASSYGQGTHEQYF
NA	NA	TRBV20-1	TRBJ2-3	TGCAGTGCACAGGGAGATACGCAGTATTTT	CSAQGDTQYF
few	NA	TRBV29-1	TRBJ1-1	TGCAGCGTCCCGGTGGGAGGGAACACTGAAGCTTTCTTT	CSVPVGGNTEAFF
NA	TRBD2	TRBV9	TRBJ2-5	TGTGCCAGCAGCGTAGGCTTGAGCGGGGGTGAAGAGACCCAGTACTTC	CASSVGLSGGEETQYF